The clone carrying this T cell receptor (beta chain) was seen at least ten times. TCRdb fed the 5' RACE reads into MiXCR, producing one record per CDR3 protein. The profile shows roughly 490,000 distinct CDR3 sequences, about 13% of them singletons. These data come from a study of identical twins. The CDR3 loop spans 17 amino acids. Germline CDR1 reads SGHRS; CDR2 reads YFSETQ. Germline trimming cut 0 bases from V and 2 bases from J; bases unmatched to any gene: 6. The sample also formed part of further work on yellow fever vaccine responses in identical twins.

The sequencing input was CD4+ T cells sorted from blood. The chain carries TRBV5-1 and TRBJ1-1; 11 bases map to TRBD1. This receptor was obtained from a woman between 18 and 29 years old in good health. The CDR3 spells CASSLVFGTGGNTEAFF. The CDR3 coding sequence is TGCGCCAGCAGCTTGGTATTTGGGACAGGGGGTAACACTGAAGCTTTCTTT.